The subject of this entry is one TCR beta chain. These data come from a study of OX40 agonist ivuxolimab in advanced cancers. Looking at the study overall: Aged roughly 23 to 79 with a mean of roughly 65 years, they were around 85% male.

The germline gives CDR1 MDHEN, CDR2 SYDVKM. Between the trimmed V and J ends, which lost 4 bases and 0 bases, there was a span of 7 bases. The CDR3 spans 15 residues. TCRdb's table, derived via immunoSEQ multiplex PCR, lists solely in-frame clones and lacks some. This sample has 65,000 to 80,000 clones; 80% occur once, and the top ten carry 8.2%. V is TRBV28 and J is TRBJ2-6; D is ambiguous. Here the sequenced sample was CD4+ or CD8+ T cells sorted from blood, taken in a trial of the OX40 agonist ivuxolimab. The origin of this receptor is an adult with an advanced solid tumor such as melanoma, head and neck, liver or kidney cancer. In nucleotides, the CDR3 is TGTGCCAGCAGTTCCGCCTCCTCTGGGGCCAACGTCCTGACTTTC. It is translated as CASSSASSGANVLTF.